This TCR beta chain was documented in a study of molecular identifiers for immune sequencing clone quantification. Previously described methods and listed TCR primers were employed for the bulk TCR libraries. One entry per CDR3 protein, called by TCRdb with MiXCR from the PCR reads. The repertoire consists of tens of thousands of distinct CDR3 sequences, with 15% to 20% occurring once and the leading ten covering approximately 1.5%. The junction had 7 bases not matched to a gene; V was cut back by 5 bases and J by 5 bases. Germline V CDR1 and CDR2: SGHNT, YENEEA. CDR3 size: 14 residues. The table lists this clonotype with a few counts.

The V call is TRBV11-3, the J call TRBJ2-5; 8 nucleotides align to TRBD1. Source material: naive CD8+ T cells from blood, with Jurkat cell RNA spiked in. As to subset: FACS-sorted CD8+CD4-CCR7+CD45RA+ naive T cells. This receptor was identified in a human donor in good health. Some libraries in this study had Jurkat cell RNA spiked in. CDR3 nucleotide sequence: TGTGCCAGCAGCCCCAGGACAGGGTTGGAGACCCAGTACTTC. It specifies CASSPRTGLETQYF. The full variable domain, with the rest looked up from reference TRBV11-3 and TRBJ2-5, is EAGVVQSPRYKIIEKKQPVAFWCNPISGHNTLYWYLQNLGQGPELLIRYENEEAVDDSQLPKDRFSAERLKGVDSTLKIQPAELGDSAVYLCASSPRTGLETQYFGPGTRLLVL.